This T cell receptor (beta chain) was identified during a study of T cells in Graves' hyperthyroidism and ophthalmopathy (dated by TCRdb to between 2018 and 2020). Looking at the study overall: Peripheral blood was collected at initial diagnosis, before any treatment. A discovery cohort of about 100 patients, roughly 43 with Graves' ophthalmopathy and 55 to 65 with stable Graves' hyperthyroidism, was used to find distinguishing TCR V-J signatures. For training and testing, the 110 or so patients in the discovery cohort were randomly divided in a 7:3 ratio. The paper describes TCR Vbeta CDR3 sequencing of more than 120 peripheral blood samples, made up of 43 ophthalmopathy patients, around 78 hyperthyroidism patients and 17 progressor patients. Following sampling, methimazole starting at 30 mg daily was given to hyperthyroidism patients, and high-dose intravenous methylprednisolone was given to ophthalmopathy patients. The study also compared thyroid tissue and blood T-cell repertoires from roughly 6 Graves' hyperthyroidism patients. Prospective prediction of ophthalmopathy was tested in an independent validation cohort consisting of 18 to 20 hyperthyroidism patients and some 15 patients who later progressed to ophthalmopathy. Summary of the overall study and its limitations: In validation, the model predicted progression to ophthalmopathy with 55% to 71% sensitivity and roughly 72% specificity, a median of 6.5 months before onset. A 13 V-J signature model separated ophthalmopathy from stable hyperthyroidism, with approximately 87% sensitivity and roughly 84% specificity in cross-validation and 80%/75% in testing. No statistical method was used to set the sample size in advance, and investigators knew the group allocation. Blood samples also contained most of the expanded thyroid clonotypes (frequency above 0.001), which suggests that blood repertoires may reflect thyroid immune responses.

There are many counts of this clonotype. Its antigen remains undetermined. Base qualities were left out, and no much larger clone turns up one base away. Stable Graves' hyperthyroidism was defined as the absence of progression to ophthalmopathy over 18 months of follow-up. The hyperthyroidism patients were between 18 and 65 years old and newly diagnosed, with a disease duration of less than 2 months. Any patient with an uncontrolled infection, another autoimmune disease, pregnancy or lactation was excluded. Clinical symptoms, serum thyroxine and TRAb, thyroid ultrasound, and orbital computed tomography formed the basis for the diagnoses. PBMCs were isolated from roughly 10 ml of fresh peripheral blood by Ficoll-Paque density gradient centrifugation. Total RNA was extracted with Trizol reagent, and quality was checked on an Agilent 2100 Bioanalyzer. TCR beta CDR3 regions were amplified from RNA transcripts. A first-round RT-PCR of the TCR CDR3 used the HTBI primer set with the Qiagen OneStep RT-PCR kit. Libraries were constructed in a second round of multiplex PCR, after which size selection and purification were performed. Libraries were sequenced paired-end with 100 bp reads on an Illumina HiSeq2000. The original methods were these. SOAPnuke was used to process the raw data, throwing out any read that contained adapters or uncalled bases, had a mean Phred below 15, or lacked an exact constant-primer or identifier match. COPE v1.2.5 was used to merge high-quality paired reads, and clonotypes were defined as unique nucleotide sequences. MiTCR v1.1 was used to align clonotypes to the IMGT TRBV, TRBD and TRBJ reference segments. Only V-J combinations with frequency above 0.0001, covering about 99% of repertoires, were analysed. The TCS score was defined as F50 (clonal expansion) divided by E x V (chaos), with BLOSUM62-based TCRdist calculated between CDR3 peptides within each V-J. Welch's t-statistics and random forest reduced 500 to 650 V-J features to 10 to 15, which were used in a naive Bayes classifier (R e1071). The public reads were run again by TCRdb, first through fastp at Q25 and then through MiXCR, and only productive beta chains were kept. Here each entry gathers all rows of one CDR3 protein and keeps the most common genes and DNA. The V and J calls shown here were made by TCRdb, not taken from the authors' results. Within this sample are about 180,000 distinct CDR3 sequences, with over 15% of them counted one time only. Roughly 30% of the sample is held by the ten biggest clonotypes.

The germline V gene (reference sequence) supplies CDR1 SEHNR and CDR2 FQNEAQ. Trimming leaves V shorter by 5 bases and J shorter by 8 bases, with the junction holding 7 bases beyond the gene matches. From cysteine to phenylalanine, the CDR3 is 13 amino acids long. Only the CDR3 part of the read is kept: 39 bases, read in frame from the first base. Sequencing was done on a sample of blood. The clonotype originates from a woman aged 50 to 60 with Graves' hyperthyroidism. Here the chain combines TRBV7-9 and TRBJ1-2, and 8 bases in between align with TRBD1. Here is the DNA: TGTGCCAGCAGCCCAAGGACAGGGCAGGGCTACACCTTC. Its protein reads: CASSPRTGQGYTF.